Sequencing of this TCR beta chain was carried out in a study of cytomegalovirus exposure and HLA in healthy donors. Whole-study findings and limits: Per a prior analysis, the majority of TCR beta V segments were productive roughly 90% or roughly 30% of the time. A later analysis reportedly found that, within productive TCRs, an Asian-associated ancestry cluster had fewer N-insertions than the mean observed across the roughly 670 donors.

Amplification used 60 Vbeta primers and 13 Jbeta primers. Profiling relied on immunoSEQ multiplex PCR, and the TCRdb table lists in-frame clones only, not all of them. Of over 150,000 clones listed, roughly 70% are singletons. CDR1 is MNHEY, CDR2 SVGAGI, per germline. The junction had 9 bases not matched to a gene; V was cut back by 2 bases and J by 8 bases. This CDR3 is 15 amino acids long. As for this clone: The antigen is not known.

This chain connects TRBV6-5 to TRBJ1-2, with TRBD1 matching 9 bases. The TCR comes from a woman between 50 and 59 years old in good health and CMV-seropositive. What was sequenced was PBMCs. The CDR3 loop reads CASSYQGQGGVGYTF. For the CDR3, the DNA is TGTGCCAGCAGTTACCAGGGACAGGGAGGAGTAGGCTACACCTTC.